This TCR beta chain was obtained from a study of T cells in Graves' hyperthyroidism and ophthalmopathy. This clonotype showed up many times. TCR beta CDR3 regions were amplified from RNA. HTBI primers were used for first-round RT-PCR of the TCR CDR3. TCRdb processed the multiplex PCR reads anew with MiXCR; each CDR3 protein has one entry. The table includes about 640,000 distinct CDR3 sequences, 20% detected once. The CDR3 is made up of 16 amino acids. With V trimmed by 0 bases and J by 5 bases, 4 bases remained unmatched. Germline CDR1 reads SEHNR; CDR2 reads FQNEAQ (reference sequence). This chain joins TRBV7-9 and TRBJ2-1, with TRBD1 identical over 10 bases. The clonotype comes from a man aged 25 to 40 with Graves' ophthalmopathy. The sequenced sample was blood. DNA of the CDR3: TGTGCCAGCAGCTTAGCGGGGACAGGGGTCCACAATGAGCAGTTCTTC. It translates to CASSLAGTGVHNEQFF.